These T cell receptor beta chains were read from a single sample in a study of T cell changes during pregnancy in multiple sclerosis. Data came from immunoSEQ multiplex PCR; TCRdb stores just in-frame clones and leaves some out. The repertoire holds around 32,000 clones, with about nine tenths as singletons. The sequencing here drew on CD8+ T cells from peripheral blood mononuclear cells, taken in the second trimester of pregnancy. These receptors originate from a female donor in good health, enrolled as a control in a pregnancy study. CDR3s include the opening cysteine and the closing phenylalanine or tryptophan. Fields, in order: J gene, CDR3 length, V gene, D gene, clone size, CDR3 DNA, CDR3 protein. The D gene is left open where the match is weak. Clone size, where shown, is once, few, many, or a class for clones that have expanded.

J gene: TRBJ1-2
CDR3 length: 14
V gene: TRBV27
D gene: TRBD1
clone size: -
CDR3 DNA: TGTGCCAGCAGCCAGACAGGGGACTACTATGGCTACACCTTC
CDR3 protein: CASSQTGDYYGYTF

J gene: TRBJ2-4
CDR3 length: 14
V gene: TRBV6-6
D gene: TRBD1
clone size: few
CDR3 DNA: TGTGCCAGTTCCGACAGGGTAGCCAAAAACATTCAGTACTTC
CDR3 protein: CASSDRVAKNIQYF

J gene: TRBJ1-6
CDR3 length: 18
V gene: TRBV4-3
D gene: -
clone size: -
CDR3 DNA: TGCGCCAGCAGCCAAGCTCTTCCCAGACAGCTTAATAATTCACCCCTCCACTTT
CDR3 protein: CASSQALPRQLNNSPLHF

J gene: TRBJ2-1
CDR3 length: 12
V gene: TRBV5-6
D gene: -
clone size: -
CDR3 DNA: TGTGCCAGCAGCTCGGGGGTGGCTAAACCGTTCTTC
CDR3 protein: CASSSGVAKPFF

J gene: TRBJ2-1
CDR3 length: 17
V gene: TRBV9
D gene: -
clone size: -
CDR3 DNA: TGTGCCAGCAGCGACGGACCGGGGGAGGGACAATACAATGAGCAGTTCTTC
CDR3 protein: CASSDGPGEGQYNEQFF

J gene: TRBJ1-4
CDR3 length: 16
V gene: TRBV7-2
D gene: -
clone size: -
CDR3 DNA: TGTGCCAGCAGCCGAGAGAAAGCTACAACTAATGAAAAACTGTTTTTT
CDR3 protein: CASSREKATTNEKLFF

J gene: TRBJ1-6
CDR3 length: 16
V gene: TRBV19
D gene: TRBD1
clone size: few
CDR3 DNA: TGTGCCAGTAGTACGCTCCGGGACAGCCGTAATTCACCCCTCCACTTT
CDR3 protein: CASSTLRDSRNSPLHF

J gene: TRBJ2-7
CDR3 length: 14
V gene: TRBV11-2
D gene: TRBD2
clone size: -
CDR3 DNA: TGTGCCAGCAGCTTAGGCGGGGGCTCCTACGAGCAGTACTTC
CDR3 protein: CASSLGGGSYEQYF

J gene: TRBJ1-1
CDR3 length: 12
V gene: TRBV29-1
D gene: -
clone size: -
CDR3 DNA: TGCAGCGTTGAAATGATAGGAGCTGAAGCTTTCTTT
CDR3 protein: CSVEMIGAEAFF

J gene: TRBJ1-5
CDR3 length: 18
V gene: TRBV4-1
D gene: TRBD1
clone size: -
CDR3 DNA: TGCGCCAGCAGCCAAGAGACGGGACAGGGGATAAGCAATCAGCCCCAGCATTTT
CDR3 protein: CASSQETGQGISNQPQHF

J gene: TRBJ2-3
CDR3 length: 15
V gene: TRBV14
D gene: TRBD1
clone size: -
CDR3 DNA: TGTGCCAGCAGCCAACGGACAGGGGGCACAGATACGCAGTATTTT
CDR3 protein: CASSQRTGGTDTQYF

J gene: TRBJ1-2
CDR3 length: 12
V gene: TRBV2
D gene: -
clone size: -
CDR3 DNA: TGTGCCAGCTACGGACTGCCCTATGGCTACACCTTC
CDR3 protein: CASYGLPYGYTF

J gene: TRBJ1-1
CDR3 length: 13
V gene: TRBV19
D gene: TRBD1
clone size: -
CDR3 DNA: TGTGCCAGTAGTATAGTGGGACAGGGGTTTTGTTTCTTT
CDR3 protein: CASSIVGQGFCFF

J gene: TRBJ1-2
CDR3 length: 16
V gene: TRBV9
D gene: TRBD1
clone size: -
CDR3 DNA: TGTGCCAGCAGCCCTAACCATCCGGGGACAGTCTATGGCTACACCTTC
CDR3 protein: CASSPNHPGTVYGYTF

J gene: TRBJ2-3
CDR3 length: 17
V gene: TRBV14
D gene: TRBD1
clone size: -
CDR3 DNA: TGTGCCAGCAGCCAGCTGGACAGGGTGAGGGGCACAGATACGCAGTATTTT
CDR3 protein: CASSQLDRVRGTDTQYF

J gene: TRBJ2-3
CDR3 length: 14
V gene: TRBV5-6
D gene: TRBD1
clone size: -
CDR3 DNA: TGTGCCAGCAGCTTGGGACAGGGGGCAGATACGCAGTATTTT
CDR3 protein: CASSLGQGADTQYF

J gene: TRBJ1-1
CDR3 length: 14
V gene: TRBV5-6
D gene: TRBD1
clone size: -
CDR3 DNA: TGTGCCAGCAGCTGGGGGACAGCGAACACTGAAGCTTTCTTT
CDR3 protein: CASSWGTANTEAFF

J gene: TRBJ2-3
CDR3 length: 15
V gene: TRBV14
D gene: -
clone size: -
CDR3 DNA: TGTGCCAGCAGCCCGACGACAGGTAGCACAGATACGCAGTATTTT
CDR3 protein: CASSPTTGSTDTQYF

J gene: TRBJ1-4
CDR3 length: 13
V gene: TRBV25-1
D gene: -
clone size: -
CDR3 DNA: TGTGCCAGCAGTGAGGACACAGATGAAAAACTGTTTTTT
CDR3 protein: CASSEDTDEKLFF

J gene: TRBJ1-5
CDR3 length: 16
V gene: TRBV9
D gene: -
clone size: -
CDR3 DNA: TGTGCCAGCAGCGTACCTGCCCGAAGCCTCTTTCAGCCCCAGCATTTT
CDR3 protein: CASSVPARSLFQPQHF

J gene: TRBJ2-7
CDR3 length: 13
V gene: TRBV5-1
D gene: -
clone size: once
CDR3 DNA: TGCGCCAGCAGCCCGGTGAGCTCCTACGAGCAGTACTTC
CDR3 protein: CASSPVSSYEQYF

J gene: TRBJ1-1
CDR3 length: 14
V gene: TRBV13
D gene: -
clone size: -
CDR3 DNA: TGTGCCAGCAGCCCCACCCAAGGGGGCACTGAAGCTTTCTTT
CDR3 protein: CASSPTQGGTEAFF

J gene: TRBJ1-2
CDR3 length: 12
V gene: TRBV9
D gene: -
clone size: -
CDR3 DNA: TGTGCCAGCAGCGGCCACCCCGGGTACCTGACCTTC
CDR3 protein: CASSGHPGYLTF

J gene: TRBJ1-1
CDR3 length: 14
V gene: TRBV9
D gene: -
clone size: few
CDR3 DNA: TGTGCCAGCAGCTCTAAAACAGAAAACACTGAAGCTTTCTTT
CDR3 protein: CASSSKTENTEAFF

J gene: TRBJ2-5
CDR3 length: 13
V gene: TRBV19
D gene: TRBD2
clone size: -
CDR3 DNA: TGTGCCAGTAGTGCGACTAGCTTCGAGACCCAGTACTTC
CDR3 protein: CASSATSFETQYF

J gene: TRBJ1-5
CDR3 length: 14
V gene: TRBV27
D gene: TRBD1
clone size: -
CDR3 DNA: TGTGCCAGCAGGCGACAGGGGCTTGATCAGCCCCAGCATTTT
CDR3 protein: CASRRQGLDQPQHF

J gene: TRBJ2-3
CDR3 length: 17
V gene: TRBV4-3
D gene: TRBD1
clone size: -
CDR3 DNA: TGCGCCAGCAGCCGATTGACCGGGACAGGGCACACAGATACGCAGTATTTT
CDR3 protein: CASSRLTGTGHTDTQYF

J gene: TRBJ2-2
CDR3 length: 15
V gene: TRBV14
D gene: -
clone size: -
CDR3 DNA: TGTGCCAGCAGCCAGGGGGCGGACACAACCGGGGAGCTGTTTTTT
CDR3 protein: CASSQGADTTGELFF

J gene: TRBJ1-2
CDR3 length: 15
V gene: TRBV4-3
D gene: TRBD1
clone size: -
CDR3 DNA: TGCGCCAGCAGCCCCGGACAGGGGGAAAGCTATGGCTACACCTTC
CDR3 protein: CASSPGQGESYGYTF

J gene: TRBJ2-5
CDR3 length: 13
V gene: TRBV4-2
D gene: -
clone size: -
CDR3 DNA: TGTGCCAGCAGCCAAGTACTTAGAGAGACCCAGTACTTC
CDR3 protein: CASSQVLRETQYF

J gene: TRBJ2-1
CDR3 length: 17
V gene: TRBV9
D gene: TRBD2
clone size: -
CDR3 DNA: TGTGCCAGCAGTGACGGGACTAGCGGGGGGCCGGTTGATGAGCAGTTCTTC
CDR3 protein: CASSDGTSGGPVDEQFF

J gene: TRBJ2-3
CDR3 length: 16
V gene: TRBV5-6
D gene: -
clone size: -
CDR3 DNA: TGTGCCAGCAGCTTCCTCTCTACTGGTCCCACAGATACGCAGTATTTT
CDR3 protein: CASSFLSTGPTDTQYF

J gene: TRBJ2-3
CDR3 length: 14
V gene: TRBV6-6
D gene: -
clone size: -
CDR3 DNA: TGTGCCAGCAGTTACCTAGTCAGCACAGATACGCAGTATTTT
CDR3 protein: CASSYLVSTDTQYF

J gene: TRBJ2-5
CDR3 length: 18
V gene: TRBV11-3
D gene: -
clone size: -
CDR3 DNA: TGTGCCAGCAGCTTAGATAGGACCCTAGCAGTGCCGTTGGAGACCCAGTACTTC
CDR3 protein: CASSLDRTLAVPLETQYF

J gene: TRBJ2-5
CDR3 length: 14
V gene: TRBV5-4
D gene: -
clone size: -
CDR3 DNA: TGTGCCAGCAGCCCCTGGGACAACCAAGAGACCCAGTACTTC
CDR3 protein: CASSPWDNQETQYF

J gene: TRBJ2-6
CDR3 length: 18
V gene: TRBV5-4
D gene: TRBD1
clone size: -
CDR3 DNA: TGTGCCAGCAGCCCAGGACAGGGGGCACGCTCTGGGGCCAACGTCCTGACTTTC
CDR3 protein: CASSPGQGARSGANVLTF

J gene: TRBJ1-5
CDR3 length: 15
V gene: TRBV7-6
D gene: TRBD1
clone size: -
CDR3 DNA: TGTGCCAGCAGCTTGTGGGACAGTAGAAATCAGCCCCAGCATTTT
CDR3 protein: CASSLWDSRNQPQHF

J gene: TRBJ2-7
CDR3 length: 12
V gene: TRBV2
D gene: -
clone size: -
CDR3 DNA: TGTGCCAGCAGACCCGGGGGCTACGAGCAGTACTTC
CDR3 protein: CASRPGGYEQYF

J gene: TRBJ1-1
CDR3 length: 13
V gene: TRBV4-3
D gene: -
clone size: -
CDR3 DNA: TGCGCCAGCAGAGACCCCCAGGGCACTGAAGCTTTCTTT
CDR3 protein: CASRDPQGTEAFF

J gene: TRBJ1-2
CDR3 length: 13
V gene: TRBV27
D gene: -
clone size: -
CDR3 DNA: TGTGCCAGCAGCCTATACAGGACGGGCGGCTACACCTTC
CDR3 protein: CASSLYRTGGYTF

J gene: TRBJ1-6
CDR3 length: 12
V gene: TRBV6-6
D gene: -
clone size: once
CDR3 DNA: TGTGCCAGTAGAACCCGGGATTCACCCCTCCACTTT
CDR3 protein: CASRTRDSPLHF

J gene: TRBJ2-3
CDR3 length: 14
V gene: TRBV19
D gene: TRBD1
clone size: -
CDR3 DNA: TGTGCCAGCGAGACCGGGACAGGTTCAGATACGCAGTATTTT
CDR3 protein: CASETGTGSDTQYF

J gene: TRBJ1-2
CDR3 length: 13
V gene: TRBV7-2
D gene: -
clone size: -
CDR3 DNA: TGTGCCAGCAGCACGGACAGAGGTGGTGGCTACACCTTC
CDR3 protein: CASSTDRGGGYTF

J gene: TRBJ2-7
CDR3 length: 16
V gene: TRBV6-5
D gene: TRBD1
clone size: -
CDR3 DNA: TGTGCCAGCAGTTACTCCTCCAGGGGGTCGGCCTACGAGCAGTACTTC
CDR3 protein: CASSYSSRGSAYEQYF

J gene: TRBJ1-1
CDR3 length: 15
V gene: TRBV6-1
D gene: -
clone size: -
CDR3 DNA: TGTGCCAGCACCAAGAGATTCCCGGGGAACACTGAAGCTTTCTTT
CDR3 protein: CASTKRFPGNTEAFF

J gene: TRBJ2-7
CDR3 length: 15
V gene: TRBV27
D gene: -
clone size: -
CDR3 DNA: TGTGCCAGCAGCAGCATCATTGAGGGCTCCTACGAGCAGTACTTC
CDR3 protein: CASSSIIEGSYEQYF

J gene: TRBJ2-6
CDR3 length: 15
V gene: TRBV11-2
D gene: TRBD1
clone size: -
CDR3 DNA: TGTGCCAGCAGCTTTACAGGGGACGGGGCCAACGTCCTGACTTTC
CDR3 protein: CASSFTGDGANVLTF